These 7 T cell receptor beta chains were all obtained from the same sample, sequenced in a study of CXCR3-negative and CXCR3-positive naive CD8 T cells. Their specific antigens are unknown. The authors prepared UMI-labeled TRB cDNA libraries by 5' RACE. With the 5' RACE reads reprocessed, TCRdb shows one record per CDR3 protein and no DNA. In total, the table holds about 150,000 distinct CDR3 sequences. Study outcomes and limitations: CXCR3-positive naive cells had more hydrophobic TRB CDR3s than CXCR3-negative naive cells.

Material for sequencing was naive CXCR3+ CD8+ T cells from blood. Subset noted: CD45RO-CCR7+CD27+CD95- naive CD8+ T cells expressing CXCR3 (TNR3+). The receptors originated from a human donor in good health. Some clones in this sample may be carry-over from other donors' samples.

V gene TRBV6-2 or TRBV6-3 combines with J gene TRBJ2-5; the TCRdb call, TRBD1, lacks DNA for checking. The length of the CDR3 is 22 residues. Germline assignment: CDR1 MNHEY and CDR2 SVGEGT. CDR3 region: CASSYSTHRDRAPIDLQETQYF.

V and J are TRBV18 and TRBJ2-1; TCRdb reports TRBD1, a call that lacks DNA to check it against. CDR1 is KGHSH and CDR2 is LQKENI in the germline V gene. The CDR3 has 16 residues. This CDR3 is CASSPLGAFESNEQFF.

J is TRBJ1-2 and V is TRBV12-3 or TRBV12-4; TCRdb's D call of TRBD1 is untestable without DNA. The CDR3 contains 15 residues. CDR3: CASSPSTGKVFGYTF.

J is TRBJ2-3 and V is TRBV3-1; the D gene TCRdb calls, TRBD2, cannot be checked with no DNA. This CDR3 has 15 amino acids. From germline, CDR1 is LGHDT and CDR2 YNNKEL (reference sequence). CDR3: CASSQGLAGTDTQYF.

CDR3 loop: CASSLGRATGEQYF. The chain combines TRBV7-2 with TRBJ2-7. This CDR3 spans 14 amino acids. Germline V CDR1 and CDR2: SGHTA, FQGNSA.

V and J are TRBV29-1 and TRBJ2-7; TCRdb proposes TRBD2, but this gene call is untestable without DNA. CDR3 length: 13 amino acids. Germline CDR1 SQVTM, CDR2 ANQGSEA. CDR3 in amino acids: CSVRTSGTYEQYF.

The CDR3 sequence is CASSYSRHPGGDSPLHF. The rearrangement joins TRBV6-2 or TRBV6-3 to TRBJ1-6; the D call of TRBD1 rests on TCRdb alone, since no DNA is present to check it. The CDR3 length is 17 residues. The germline gives CDR1 MNHEY, CDR2 SVGEGT.